The 17 T cell receptor beta chains given below trace back to one sample, sequenced in a study of Ad26.COV2.S vaccination and SARS-CoV-2 variants. Libraries were prepared by immunoSEQ multiplex PCR; TCRdb keeps only in-frame clonotypes and omits some of them. Here the sample spans some 480,000 clones, around nine tenths being singletons. The treatment here: 15 to 20 received Ad26.COV2.S at low or high dose, single or two shots; about five received placebo; per-sample allocation not given. At day 63 after the first vaccine or placebo injection, samples were drawn. Sequenced material: peripheral blood, taken in a trial of Ad26.COV2.S vaccine versus placebo. The receptors here all came from a person between 18 and 65 years old who received the Ad26.COV2.S COVID-19 vaccine or a placebo.

The chain uses TRBV28 and TRBJ1-5; D gene unclear. This CDR3 has 16 residues. V lost 1 base to trimming and J lost 0 bases, with 10 bases between them. From germline, CDR1 is MDHEN and CDR2 SYDVKM. The CDR3 DNA follows: TGTGCCAGCAGTTTATTGCAGGCCCTTAGCAATCAGCCCCAGCATTTT. Protein sequence: CASSLLQALSNQPQHF.

This clone was seen once. In DNA, the CDR3 is TGTGCCAGTAGTAGTTGGGGAAGTGAAGCTTTCTTT. It yields the protein CASSSWGSEAFF. The chain uses TRBV19 and TRBJ1-1; D ambiguous. The CDR3 runs 12 residues. Germline assignment: CDR1 LNHDA and CDR2 SQIVND (reference sequence). The V end was cut by 4 bases, the J end by 7 bases, with 10 bases between.

For the CDR3, the DNA is TGTGCCAGCAGTTTAGGCGTGTTCTCCTACGAGCAGTACTTC. Translating gives CASSLGVFSYEQYF. The chain has TRBV14 and TRBJ2-7; D gene unclear. The germline gives CDR1 SGHDN, CDR2 FVKESK. This CDR3 has 14 residues. Trimming cost V 6 bases and J 0 bases, with 12 bases left between them.

The V gene is TRBV29-1, the J gene TRBJ1-1; 8 bases match TRBD1. The germline CDR1 and CDR2 sequences are SQVTM and ANQGSEA. V lost 7 bases, J lost 5 bases, and 12 bases stayed unmatched. This CDR3 comprises 14 residues. DNA for the CDR3: TGCAGCGCTATGACAGGGGCGGGGAATACTGAAGCTTTCTTT. It translates to CSAMTGAGNTEAFF.

Note on this clone: Within the sample, other DNA sequences also encode this same CDR3. The chain employs TRBV7-2 and TRBJ1-1, with 7 bases identical to TRBD1. This CDR3 has 14 amino acids. Germline trimming cut 5 bases from V and 0 bases from J; bases unmatched to any gene: 3. Germline CDR1 SGHTA, CDR2 FQGNSA. CDR3 sequence: CASSRTGMNTEAFF. As DNA, the CDR3 is TGTGCCAGCAGCCGGACAGGCATGAACACTGAAGCTTTCTTT.

The gene calls are TRBV7-9 and TRBJ2-5, with a tentative D call TRBD1 (7 bases). The V and J ends lost 4 bases and 5 bases respectively, with 17 bases between them. CDR1 SEHNR and CDR2 FQNEAQ come from the germline V gene (reference sequence). The CDR3 spans 15 residues. The CDR3 sequence is CASSSGQGGWETQYF. The CDR3 DNA reads TGTGCCAGCAGCTCCGGCCAGGGGGGATGGGAGACCCAGTACTTC.

This chain links TRBV7-2 with TRBJ1-1; TRBD1 matches at 8 bases. This CDR3 has 14 amino acids. Losses at the gene ends were 3 bases for V and 7 bases for J; bases not matched to a gene: 7. Germline V CDR1 and CDR2: SGHTA, FQGNSA. CDR3 in DNA: TGTGCCAGCAGCTTCCTCCGGGACAGGCGTGAAGCTTTCTTT. It yields the protein CASSFLRDRREAFF.

This rearrangement joins TRBV15 to TRBJ2-2; 9 nucleotides match TRBD2. There are 16 residues in the CDR3. With 1 base clipped from V and 6 bases from J, the junction kept 6 bases outside the gene matches. Per the germline V gene, CDR1 is LNHNV and CDR2 is YYDKDF (reference sequence). The DNA of the CDR3 is TGTGCCACCAGCAGAGCAATCGGGACTAGCCCCGGGGAGCTGTTTTTT. This translates into CATSRAIGTSPGELFF.

This clone was observed a few times. This chain uses TRBV28 with TRBJ1-2; a possible D gene is TRBD1 (5 bases). V lost 9 bases and J 0 bases, leaving 17 bases between the germline ends. The germline V gene encodes CDR1 MDHEN and CDR2 SYDVKM. The CDR3 extends over 15 amino acids. Here the CDR3 reads CASASGGATNYGYTF. In DNA, the CDR3 is TGTGCCAGTGCGTCCGGGGGTGCCACTAACTATGGCTACACCTTC.

This rearrangement joins TRBV19 to TRBJ1-2; 10 bases line up with TRBD1. The length of the CDR3 is 16 residues. J lost 4 bases, V lost 5 bases, and 10 bases had no gene match. The germline CDR1 and CDR2 sequences are LNHDA and SQIVND (reference sequence). The CDR3 DNA reads TGTGCCAGTAGTGCCAGACAGGGGGCCAATTTCTATGGCTACACCTTC. Translated, it gives CASSARQGANFYGYTF.

The V call is TRBV28, the J call TRBJ1-2, with D uncertain. The CDR3 consists of 13 residues. Germline V CDR1 and CDR2: MDHEN, SYDVKM. Trimming took off 6 bases at V and 5 bases at J, with 13 bases between the two ends. As DNA, the CDR3 is TGTGCCAGCAGCCCCCTCCTTTATTATGGCTACACCTTC. It codes for CASSPLLYYGYTF.

The CDR3 nucleotides read TGTGCCAGCAGCCCGACAGGGTTCAACTCCTACGAGCAGTACTTC. Protein product: CASSPTGFNSYEQYF. V and J are TRBV28 and TRBJ2-7, with 7 bases identical to TRBD1. The CDR3 is made up of 15 amino acids. Germline-derived CDR1 and CDR2 are MDHEN and SYDVKM. The V gene end was trimmed by 6 bases and the J gene end by 0 bases; junction bases not matched to a gene: 8. Full variable domain (missing parts from reference TRBV28 and TRBJ2-7): DVKVTQSSRYLVKRTGEKVFLECVQDMDHENMFWYRQDPGLGLRLIYFSYDVKMKEKGDIPEGYSVSREKKERFSLILESASTNQTSMYLCASSPTGFNSYEQYFGPGTRLTVT.

On this clone itself: This specimen includes other DNA sequences encoding the same CDR3. This sequence joins TRBV18 and TRBJ1-1; 8 nucleotides match TRBD1. The CDR3 has 14 residues. Germline V gene data show CDR1 as KGHSH and CDR2 as LQKENI. The V and J ends lost 3 bases and 2 bases, in that order; junction bases with no gene match: 2. The CDR3: CASSPDRGNTEAFF. In nucleotides, the CDR3 is TGTGCCAGCTCACCCGACAGGGGAAACACTGAAGCTTTCTTT.

This chain links TRBV21-1 with TRBJ2-7. TRBV21-1 constitutes a pseudogene. This CDR3 is 17 amino acids long. The CDR3 loop is CASSKAGRGDLRGEQYF. The CDR3 DNA follows: TGTGCCAGCAGCAAAGCGGGCCGAGGGGACCTCCGGGGCGAGCAGTACTTC.

The chain couples TRBV4-2 to TRBJ2-7, with 8 bases aligning to TRBD1. The trim removed 4 bases at V and 2 bases at J, leaving 4 bases unmatched. Germline CDR1 is LGHNA and CDR2 is YNFKEQ. The CDR3 runs 14 residues. CDR3 coding DNA: TGTGCCAGCAGCCCGCGGACAGGGACCTACGAGCAGTACTTC. This sequence encodes CASSPRTGTYEQYF.

The CDR3 nucleotides are TGTGCCAGCAGTGGACTAGGAGCAGCGAGGCAGTACTTC. Its protein is CASSGLGAARQYF. The V call is TRBV12-3 or TRBV12-4, the J call TRBJ2-7; 7 bases are shared with TRBD2. The CDR3 contains 13 residues. V shed 5 bases, J shed 9 bases, and the junction held 10 bases outside the gene matches.

J is TRBJ2-3 and V is TRBV3-1 (or the pseudogene TRBV3-2); TRBD2 is a possible D gene (6 bases). Germline assignment: CDR1 LGHDT and CDR2 YNNKEL (reference sequence). The CDR3 runs to 19 residues. V was clipped by 0 bases and J by 2 bases, with 21 bases between them. CDR3 DNA sequence: TGTGCCAGCAGCCAAGATCGGGGGAGACAACATAGAAACACAGATACGCAGTATTTT. Translating gives CASSQDRGRQHRNTDTQYF.